The rows below give T cell receptor beta chains drawn from one sample of a study of control samples from healthy donors and cancer patients. Produced via immunoSEQ multiplex PCR; TCRdb's table is partial and in-frame only. The table includes fewer than 150,000 clones, roughly nine tenths detected once. Sequencing was carried out using blood. The source of these receptors is a woman aged 18-29 years in good health. Each CDR3 is given with its conserved first and last residue. The D gene is left open where the match is weak. The size entry is marked missing in some rows and otherwise reads once, few, many or a size class.

>-|TRBJ2-7|TRBV30|TRBD1
CAWIPVDRSTSYEQYF
TGTGCCTGGATCCCCGTGGACAGGTCTACCTCCTACGAGCAGTACTTC
>once|TRBJ2-7|TRBV7-2|-
CASSTLGAGSSYEQYF
TGTGCCAGCAGCACTTTGGGTGCAGGGTCCTCCTACGAGCAGTACTTC
>-|TRBJ2-5|TRBV29-1|TRBD1
CSARQGWSEETQYF
TGCAGCGCAAGACAGGGGTGGAGTGAAGAGACCCAGTACTTC
>-|TRBJ2-5|TRBV7-9|-
CASSLSNQETQYF
TGTGCCAGCAGCCTAAGTAACCAAGAGACCCAGTACTTC
>-|TRBJ2-2|TRBV18|-
CASSPGLTNTGELFF
TGTGCCAGCTCACCAGGGCTTACGAACACCGGGGAGCTGTTTTTT
>-|TRBJ2-7|TRBV28|TRBD2
CASSSTSGSAGF
TGTGCCAGCAGTTCCACTAGCGGGAGCGCGGGTTTC
>-|TRBJ2-5|TRBV29-1|TRBD2
CSVENGLAGVQETQYF
TGCAGCGTTGAAAATGGTCTAGCGGGAGTGCAAGAGACCCAGTACTTC
>-|TRBJ2-3|TRBV6-1|TRBD2
CASSDTAGGTDTQYF
TGTGCCAGCAGTGATACGGCGGGGGGCACAGATACGCAGTATTTT
>-|TRBJ2-2|TRBV28|-
CASSRQITGELFF
TGTGCCAGCAGTCGACAGATCACCGGGGAGCTGTTTTTT
>-|TRBJ2-7|TRBV25-1|TRBD1
CASSRQGGSYEQYF
TGTGCCAGCAGTAGACAGGGGGGTTCCTACGAGCAGTACTTC
>-|TRBJ2-7|TRBV19|-
CASRRGLEQYF
TGTGCCAGTAGAAGGGGACTCGAGCAGTACTTC
>-|TRBJ1-1|TRBV27|-
CASSSTGITEAFF
TGTGCCAGCAGTTCCACAGGGATCACTGAAGCTTTCTTT
>-|TRBJ2-1|TRBV29-1|TRBD2
CSVEEGWTSGDEQFF
TGCAGCGTTGAAGAGGGTTGGACTAGCGGCGATGAGCAGTTCTTC
>-|TRBJ2-7|TRBV7-9|-
CASSLPGSPYEQYF
TGTGCCAGCAGCTTACCAGGGAGCCCCTACGAGCAGTACTTC
>-|TRBJ2-5|TRBV7-9|TRBD1
CASSLQGAIQETQYF
TGTGCCAGCAGCTTGCAGGGGGCGATACAAGAGACCCAGTACTTC
>-|TRBJ1-1|TRBV18|-
CASSTKPTETEAFF
TGTGCCAGCTCCACCAAACCAACAGAGACTGAAGCTTTCTTT
>once|TRBJ2-3|TRBV2|TRBD2
CASSGTSPDTQYF
TGTGCCAGCAGCGGGACTAGTCCAGATACGCAGTATTTT
>-|TRBJ2-1|TRBV21-1|-
CASSKALPGDHNEQFF
TGTGCCAGCAGCAAAGCGCTTCCGGGGGACCACAATGAGCAGTTCTTC
>-|TRBJ2-1|TRBV7-3|TRBD2
CASSSGGPGNEQFF
TGTGCCAGCAGCTCGGGAGGGCCGGGCAATGAGCAGTTCTTC
>few|TRBJ1-2|TRBV6-2/TRBV6-3|-
CASSYRLYGYTF
TGTGCCAGCAGTTACAGGCTTTATGGCTACACCTTC
>-|TRBJ2-3|TRBV18|-
CASSPEGRDTQYF
TGTGCCAGCTCACCCGAGGGGCGAGATACGCAGTATTTT
>-|TRBJ1-1|TRBV4-3|TRBD1
CASSQDLGQVNTEAFF
TGCGCCAGCAGCCAAGATTTGGGACAGGTGAACACTGAAGCTTTCTTT
>-|TRBJ2-2|TRBV24-1|TRBD1
CATSDLRQGSNTGELFF
TGTGCCACCAGTGATTTACGACAGGGGAGTAACACCGGGGAGCTGTTTTTT
>-|TRBJ1-6|TRBV4-2|-
CASSPRHLNSPLHF
TGTGCCAGCAGCCCCCGACATCTTAATTCACCCCTCCACTTT
>-|TRBJ1-2|TRBV19|-
CASSTGDGYTF
TGTGCCAGTAGTACGGGGGATGGCTACACCTTC
>-|TRBJ2-7|TRBV18|-
CASSPPSRLEQYF
TGTGCCAGCTCACCACCGTCTCGGCTGGAGCAGTACTTC
>-|TRBJ2-5|TRBV5-5|TRBD2
CASSLVGRGDPRETQYF
TGTGCCAGCAGCTTGGTCGGGCGGGGGGACCCGCGAGAGACCCAGTACTTC
>once|TRBJ2-3|TRBV24-1|-
CATSDSGATDTQYF
TGTGCCACCAGTGACTCGGGGGCCACAGATACGCAGTATTTT
>-|TRBJ1-2|TRBV19|-
CASSIDDSAQIVLGGYTF
TGTGCCAGTAGTATCGACGACAGTGCACAAATTGTCTTGGGTGGCTACACCTTC
>-|TRBJ2-2|TRBV28|-
CASISGAGGCAGELFF
TGTGCCAGCATCTCGGGGGCAGGGGGGTGCGCCGGGGAGCTGTTTTTT
>-|TRBJ2-2|TRBV7-2|TRBD1
CASNRFWTGTTGELFF
TGTGCCAGCAACCGATTTTGGACAGGGACCACCGGGGAGCTGTTTTTT
>-|TRBJ2-5|TRBV6-5|-
CASSYSLAGAQETQYF
TGTGCCAGCAGTTACTCTTTGGCGGGGGCTCAAGAGACCCAGTACTTC
>-|TRBJ1-5|TRBV28|-
CVSTQYSNQPQHF
TGTGTCAGCACACAGTATAGCAATCAGCCCCAGCATTTT
>-|TRBJ2-7|TRBV28|-
CASSLTQGSGDTGEQYF
TGTGCCAGCAGTCTTACACAGGGGAGCGGGGATACAGGCGAGCAGTACTTC
>-|TRBJ1-6|TRBV30|TRBD1
CAWKPTGRFYNSPLHF
TGTGCCTGGAAGCCGACAGGGAGGTTCTATAATTCACCCCTCCACTTT
>few|TRBJ1-5|TRBV7-9|-
CASSLGSGQPQHF
TGTGCCAGCAGCTTAGGCTCCGGTCAGCCCCAGCATTTT
>-|TRBJ2-5|TRBV5-6|-
CASSLPRQIQETQYF
TGTGCCAGCAGCTTGCCGCGACAAATACAAGAGACCCAGTACTTC
>few|TRBJ1-3|TRBV5-8|TRBD1
CASSSDRVPGNTIYF
TGTGCCAGCAGCTCGGACAGGGTCCCTGGAAACACCATATATTTT
>once|TRBJ1-5|TRBV6-1|-
CASSESWKPSRNQPQHF
TGTGCCAGCAGTGAATCATGGAAGCCCTCCCGAAATCAGCCCCAGCATTTT
>few|TRBJ1-5|TRBV4-3|-
CASSQDYGGMDNQPQHF
TGCGCCAGCAGCCAAGATTACGGGGGTATGGACAATCAGCCCCAGCATTTT
>-|TRBJ2-5|TRBV28|-
CASGRTLKETQYF
TGTGCCAGCGGGAGGACTCTAAAAGAGACCCAGTACTTC
>-|TRBJ1-5|TRBV27|TRBD1
CASRPSSWTGEDSNQPQHF
TGTGCCAGCAGACCCTCATCATGGACAGGGGAGGATAGCAATCAGCCCCAGCATTTT
>-|TRBJ1-2|TRBV5-1|-
CASSANRFYGYTF
TGCGCCAGCAGCGCCAACAGGTTCTATGGCTACACCTTC
>-|TRBJ2-1|TRBV7-9|-
CASSSGANNEQFF
TGTGCCAGCAGCTCTGGGGCCAACAATGAGCAGTTCTTC
>-|TRBJ2-3|TRBV9|TRBD2
CASSGTSGAEDTQYF
TGTGCCAGCAGCGGCACTAGCGGGGCGGAAGATACGCAGTATTTT